Following are 17 T cell receptor beta chains from one sample sequenced in a study of blood T cell repertoires in COVID-19. TCRdb's copy holds only in-frame clones and misses some; the assay was immunoSEQ multiplex PCR. There are roughly 200,000 clones in the sample; approximately 90% occur only once, and around 6.6% lies in the top ten. Sequencing input: peripheral blood. Source of these receptors: a woman between 35 and 50 years old who had recovered from COVID-19.

Here the CDR3 DNA reads TGCGCCAGCAGCCAGGCACTAGCGGGAGAGGAGACCCAGTACTTC. Amino acid sequence: CASSQALAGEETQYF. The gene calls are TRBV4-1 and TRBJ2-5, with 11 positions matching TRBD2. Germline CDR1 reads MGHRA; CDR2 reads YSYEKL. With V trimmed by 3 bases and J by 5 bases, 5 bases remained unmatched. This CDR3 contains 15 residues.

The chain's CDR3 is CATSDSPQVGVNYNEQFF. DNA of the CDR3: TGTGCCACCAGTGACTCCCCCCAGGTAGGGGTAAACTACAATGAGCAGTTCTTC. The genes are TRBV24-1 and TRBJ2-1; a weak D match, TRBD1 (5 bases). V was shortened by 4 bases and J by 3 bases, with 21 bases between the two germline ends. Germline CDR1 and CDR2: KGHDR and SFDVKD. There are 18 residues in the CDR3.

CDR3 sequence (DNA): TGCGCCAGCAGCTTGGCCCCCCGGGACAGCCTCACTGGGGCCAACGTCCTGACTTTC. This translates into CASSLAPRDSLTGANVLTF. This rearrangement joins TRBV5-1 to TRBJ2-6; 7 nucleotides line up with TRBD1. The trim removed 0 bases at V and 2 bases at J, leaving 11 bases unmatched. CDR1 is SGHRS and CDR2 is YFSETQ in the germline V gene. CDR3 length: 19 residues.

CDR3 coding DNA: TGTGCCTGGGAAGGGGGAAACATTCAGTACTTC. Amino acid sequence: CAWEGGNIQYF. This chain joins TRBV30 and TRBJ2-4, with D possibly TRBD1 on 6 matching bases. CDR1 and CDR2 from the germline V gene are GTSNPN and SVGIG (reference sequence). The CDR3 is made up of 11 amino acids. Trimming pared 5 bases from V and 6 bases from J, leaving 8 bases between.

V gene TRBV12-1 combines with J gene TRBJ2-1; TRBD1, the table's D call, was not compared with the DNA. TRBV12-1 is described as a pseudogene. The CDR3 covers 16 residues. Here the CDR3 reads CASSTLAQGTYNEQFF. CDR3 coding DNA: TGTGCCAGCAGCACCCTTGCTCAGGGGACCTACAATGAGCAGTTCTTC.

The J gene is TRBJ1-6, the V gene TRBV12-3 or TRBV12-4; possible D gene TRBD1, 5 bases. The V and J ends lost 6 bases and 14 bases respectively, with 11 bases between them. The CDR3 sequence is 11 residues long. CDR3 bases: TGTGCCAGCAGGGGGCGCGGCACCCTCCACTTT. It specifies CASRGRGTLHF.

The chain employs TRBV13 and TRBJ2-1; 8 positions agree with TRBD1. J lost 6 bases, V lost 3 bases, and 4 bases had no gene match. The CDR3 is 14 amino acids. Germline CDR1 is PRHDT and CDR2 is FYEKMQ (reference sequence). The CDR3 here is CASSFGRGPNEQFF. As DNA, the CDR3 is TGTGCCAGCAGCTTCGGCAGGGGGCCCAATGAGCAGTTCTTC. The whole variable domain, remainder taken from reference TRBV13 and TRBJ2-1, is AAGVIQSPRHLIKEKRETATLKCYPIPRHDTVYWYQQGPGQDPQFLISFYEKMQSDKGSIPDRFSAQQFSDYHSELNMSSLELGDSALYFCASSFGRGPNEQFFGPGTRLTVL.

The gene calls are TRBV7-2 and TRBJ2-7, with 15 bases lining up with TRBD2. V shed 0 bases, J shed 2 bases, and the junction held 5 bases outside the gene matches. Per germline, CDR1 SGHTA and CDR2 FQGNSA. The CDR3 sequence is 18 residues long. DNA for the CDR3: TGTGCCAGCAGCTTAGCTGGGACTAGCGGGAGGTTACCCTACGAGCAGTACTTC. This codes for CASSLAGTSGRLPYEQYF.

V gene TRBV3-1 (or the pseudogene TRBV3-2) combines with J gene TRBJ1-1; 9 nucleotides agree with TRBD1. Per the germline V gene, CDR1 is LGHDT and CDR2 is YNNKEL (reference sequence). Germline trimming cut 8 bases from V and 5 bases from J; bases unmatched to any gene: 9. This CDR3 has 14 amino acids. The CDR3 region has the DNA TGTGCCAGCGCCTGGTGGGACAGGGATACTGAAGCTTTCTTT. Translated: CASAWWDRDTEAFF.

The rearrangement uses TRBV9 and TRBJ2-2; D may be TRBD2 (7 bases). V was trimmed by 1 base and J by 4 bases, leaving 11 bases between them. The CDR3 loop spans 15 amino acids. Per the germline V gene, CDR1 is SGDLS and CDR2 is YYNGEE. The CDR3 DNA is TGTGCCAGCAGCGTATCGGGGGGCATCACCGGGGAGCTGTTTTTT. Its protein product is CASSVSGGITGELFF.

This clone was detected a few times. The chain employs TRBV2 and TRBJ1-1, with D perhaps matching TRBD1 (6 bases). The CDR3 is made up of 15 amino acids. Trimming took 6 bases from V and 5 from J, leaving 19 bases between them. Germline CDR1 SNHLY, CDR2 FYNNEI. CDR3 residues: CASSLKDSQRTEAFF. In nucleotides, the CDR3 is TGTGCCAGCAGCCTAAAGGACAGTCAGAGAACTGAAGCTTTCTTT.

V and J are TRBV7-9 and TRBJ2-1; TRBD2 aligns across 7 bases. CDR3 length: 16 amino acids. The trim removed 1 base at V and 0 bases at J, leaving 3 bases unmatched. Per germline, CDR1 SEHNR and CDR2 FQNEAQ (reference sequence). CDR3 amino acids: CASSLEPGGSYNEQFF. The CDR3 coding sequence is TGTGCCAGCAGCTTAGAACCGGGGGGCTCCTACAATGAGCAGTTCTTC.

The rearrangement joins TRBV18 to TRBJ2-5; D might be TRBD2 (6 bases). The CDR3 totals 14 residues. Trimming removed 2 bases from V and 2 bases from J, with 9 bases in between. CDR1 and CDR2 (germline): KGHSH, LQKENI. Here the CDR3 reads CASSPRDLQETQYF. The CDR3 bases are TGTGCCAGCTCACCAAGGGACTTGCAAGAGACCCAGTACTTC. The variable domain in full, completed from reference TRBV18 and TRBJ2-5, reads NAGVMQNPRHLVRRRGQEARLRCSPMKGHSHVYWYRQLPEEGLKFMVYLQKENIIDESGMPKERFSAEFPKEGPSILRIQQVVRGDSAAYFCASSPRDLQETQYFGPGTRLLVL.

J is TRBJ1-1 and V is TRBV4-2, with unresolved D. CDR1 and CDR2 from the germline V gene are LGHNA and YNFKEQ. The CDR3 contains 13 residues. V was trimmed by 1 base and J by 4 bases, leaving 7 bases between them. For the CDR3, the DNA is TGTGCCAGCAGCCAAGGCAGGTCCACTGAAGCTTTCTTT. This sequence encodes CASSQGRSTEAFF.

The gene calls are TRBV24-1 and TRBJ2-3; D perhaps matches TRBD2 (6 bases). The CDR3 totals 16 residues. CDR1 KGHDR and CDR2 SFDVKD come from the germline V gene. V lost 3 bases, J lost 3 bases, and 15 bases lay in between. The CDR3 bases are TGTGCCACCAGTGATACCTCCGGGAGTCGGACAGATACGCAGTATTTT. Translation gives CATSDTSGSRTDTQYF.

The gene calls are TRBV29-1 and TRBJ1-2; a weak D match, TRBD1 (6 bases). Germline CDR1 is SQVTM and CDR2 is ANQGSEA. V was trimmed by 3 bases and J by 4 bases, leaving 27 bases between them. There are 18 residues in the CDR3. CDR3 DNA sequence: TGCAGCGTTGATATGTTGGGCTCAGGGGAGGGAGGTATCTATGGCTACACCTTC. Translation gives CSVDMLGSGEGGIYGYTF.

This chain uses TRBV5-1 with TRBJ1-1; the match to TRBD1 covers 9 bases. The junction had 6 bases not matched to a gene; V was cut back by 0 bases and J by 12 bases. CDR3 length equals 13 residues. The germline gives CDR1 SGHRS, CDR2 YFSETQ. The DNA of the CDR3 is TGCGCCAGCAGCTTGGTCGGACAGGGGAGAACTTTCTTT. Amino acid sequence: CASSLVGQGRTFF.